These 22 T cell receptor beta chains originate from one sample sequenced in a study of shared T cell receptors in the human thymus. Generated by immunoSEQ multiplex PCR, the TCRdb table keeps only in-frame clones and is missing some. Of hundreds of thousands of clones listed, around 87% were seen once; the top ten hold 0.0094%. The same data also went into a second study, on human thymus T cells.

The specimen was thymocytes. All receptors derive from a boy under two years old with a congenital heart defect.

CDR3 DNA: TGTGCCAGCAGTGGGCTAGCGGGGCCCGTCCCCCTCTACGAGCAGTACTTC. This gives the protein CASSGLAGPVPLYEQYF. This sequence joins TRBV28 and TRBJ2-7; 9 bases map to TRBD2. The CDR3 length is 17 residues. Trimming took 5 bases from V and 3 from J; bases not matched to a gene: 14. Germline lookup yields CDR1 MDHEN and CDR2 SYDVKM.

V gene TRBV27 combines with J gene TRBJ2-3; 7 positions match TRBD2. The CDR3 sequence is 15 residues long. The trim removed 6 bases at V and 6 bases at J, leaving 12 bases unmatched. Germline lookup yields CDR1 MNHEY and CDR2 SMNVEV (reference sequence). CDR3 in DNA: TGTGCCAGCAGCCATGTCCTTACTAGCGAGGATACGCAGTATTTT. The encoded protein is CASSHVLTSEDTQYF.

In this sample, this clone turned up once. The rearrangement links TRBV6-5 to TRBJ1-2, with TRBD1 matching 7 bases. Germline CDR1 and CDR2: MNHEY and SVGAGI. V trimming: 4 bases; J trimming: 5 bases; junction bases outside the gene matches: 4. The CDR3 has 13 residues. The CDR3 nucleotides are TGTGCCAGCAGTTCCCAGGGGGTTTATGGCTACACCTTC. This gives the protein CASSSQGVYGYTF.

V and J are TRBV6-5 and TRBJ2-7, with 8 positions matching TRBD1. The germline gives CDR1 MNHEY, CDR2 SVGAGI. Losses at the gene ends were 5 bases for V and 6 bases for J; bases not matched to a gene: 6. This CDR3 has 13 amino acids. The CDR3 region is CASSPRTGTEQYF. The CDR3 DNA reads as TGTGCCAGCAGTCCCAGGACAGGGACCGAGCAGTACTTC.

V usage is TRBV2 and J usage is TRBJ2-1, with 10 positions matching TRBD1. After removal of 4 bases from V and 4 bases from J, the junction contained 7 bases not matched to a gene. The CDR3 extends over 16 amino acids. Germline V gene lookup returns CDR1 SNHLY and CDR2 FYNNEI. The CDR3: CASSARRDRGYNEQFF. The CDR3 nucleotides read TGTGCCAGCAGTGCCAGACGGGACAGGGGATACAATGAGCAGTTCTTC.

This chain connects TRBV6-5 to TRBJ2-1, with 9 nucleotides matching TRBD1. The V gene end was trimmed by 7 bases and the J gene end by 6 bases; junction bases not matched to a gene: 7. This CDR3 contains 14 residues. Germline loops: CDR1 MNHEY, CDR2 SVGAGI. The CDR3 nucleotides are TGTGCCAGCACCCAGGGACAGGGCTTCAATGAGCAGTTCTTC. Amino acids: CASTQGQGFNEQFF.

This chain links TRBV4-3 with TRBJ2-7; 12 bases are a match to TRBD1. Germline V gene lookup returns CDR1 LGHNA and CDR2 YSLEER. The CDR3 is 19 amino acids. V was clipped by 4 bases and J by 2 bases; unmatched bases: 15. CDR3 protein: CASSRGTGGPDSRPYEQYF. The CDR3 DNA is TGCGCCAGCAGCCGGGGGACAGGGGGCCCAGACTCCCGACCCTACGAGCAGTACTTC.

This clone was seen once. The V call is TRBV9, the J call TRBJ2-5; 13 nucleotides line up with TRBD2. V lost 4 bases, J lost 4 bases, and 4 bases stayed unmatched. Germline CDR1 is SGDLS and CDR2 is YYNGEE. The CDR3 length is 15 residues. The CDR3 is CASSPGLAGVETQYF. CDR3 DNA: TGTGCCAGCAGCCCCGGACTAGCGGGGGTAGAGACCCAGTACTTC.

The chain combines TRBV6-1 with TRBJ1-2; TRBD1 matches at 10 bases. Trimming removed 6 bases from V and 10 bases from J; junction bases left unmatched: 14. Germline loops: CDR1 MNHNS, CDR2 SASEGT. CDR3 size: 15 residues. Here the CDR3 reads CASSLQIPGQGSYTF. For the CDR3, the DNA is TGTGCCAGCAGCCTACAGATTCCGGGACAGGGGTCCTACACCTTC.

The gene calls are TRBV7-9 and TRBJ2-7; 8 nucleotides agree with TRBD1. The V and J ends lost 3 bases and 2 bases, in that order; junction bases with no gene match: 9. The length of the CDR3 is 16 residues. Germline V gene sequence: CDR1 SEHNR, CDR2 FQNEAQ (reference sequence). The CDR3 coding sequence is TGTGCCAGCAGCTTCCAACCCGGGACAGGTCCCTACGAGCAGTACTTC. It is translated as CASSFQPGTGPYEQYF.

The chain has TRBV4-1 and TRBJ1-2; D call uncertain. Germline CDR1 MGHRA, CDR2 YSYEKL. The CDR3 runs 12 residues. V was trimmed by 0 bases and J by 9 bases, leaving 8 bases between them. The CDR3 DNA follows: TGCGCCAGCAGCCAAGATCGGGAAAGCTACACCTTC. Amino acid sequence: CASSQDRESYTF.

This chain connects TRBV5-1 to TRBJ1-4; no firm D call. Germline V lookup: CDR1 SGHRS, CDR2 YFSETQ. V was cut by 1 base and J by 10 bases, with 26 bases left in between. CDR3 length: 18 amino acids. CDR3 nucleotide sequence: TGCGCCAGCAGCTTGACCTCTATTGTCGGGTCGGGGATAGGAAAACTGTTTTTT. It codes for CASSLTSIVGSGIGKLFF.

The table lists this clone with a count of one. The junction shows a germline mismatch at one end, possibly a read error. This CDR3 is also generated by other DNA sequences in the sample. The chain recombines TRBV10-1 with TRBJ2-7; 10 nucleotides align to TRBD2. The CDR3 spans 15 residues. Germline CDR1 WNHNN, CDR2 SYGVQD (reference sequence). CDR3 region: CASSDTGTSAEEQYF. CDR3 sequence (DNA): TGCGCCAGTAGTGATACCGGGACTAGCGCCGAGGAGCAGTACTTC.

This chain uses TRBV7-9 with TRBJ2-7, with D maybe TRBD1 (5 bases). The V gene's germline CDR1 is SEHNR and CDR2 FQNEAQ (reference sequence). The CDR3 is 12 residues long. V lost 5 bases and J 2 bases, leaving 7 bases between the germline ends. The CDR3 bases are TGTGCCAGCAGCCAAGGGGCCTACGAGCAGTACTTC. Amino acids: CASSQGAYEQYF.

In its sample, this clone was seen once. J is TRBJ1-2 and V is TRBV11-2; a possible D gene is TRBD1 (6 bases). Germline-derived CDR1 and CDR2 are SGHAT and FQNNGV. The V and J ends lost 4 bases and 4 bases respectively, with 25 bases between them. CDR3 length equals 18 residues. The CDR3 DNA reads TGTGCCAGCAGCTCTACCGACAGGAACACTACTCACTTCTATGGCTACACCTTC. It encodes CASSSTDRNTTHFYGYTF.

The chain combines TRBV6-4 with TRBJ2-3, with D possibly matching TRBD2 (5 bases). The CDR3 length is 16 residues. Germline loops: CDR1 MRHNA, CDR2 SNTAGT. The V end was cut by 0 bases, the J end by 3 bases, with 13 bases between. The CDR3 reads CASSDSIGDSTDTQYF. The CDR3 DNA reads as TGTGCCAGCAGTGACTCGATCGGGGATTCTACAGATACGCAGTATTTT.

In its sample, this clone was seen a few times. J is TRBJ1-3 and V is TRBV7-6, with D perhaps TRBD1 (6 bases). V lost 1 base and J lost 2, with 12 bases in between. The V gene's germline CDR1 is SGHVS and CDR2 FNYEAQ. This CDR3 spans 16 amino acids. The chain's CDR3 is CASSLESRTAGNTIYF. CDR3 DNA sequence: TGTGCCAGCAGCTTAGAATCCCGGACAGCTGGAAACACCATATATTTT.

CDR3 DNA: TGTGCCAGCAGTTCTCCGAAGAACATGAACACTGAAGCTTTCTTT. Translating it yields CASSSPKNMNTEAFF. The V and J genes are TRBV27 and TRBJ1-1; D not certain. The V gene lost 4 bases and the J gene lost 0 bases, with 12 bases spanning the gap. CDR3 length: 15 amino acids. CDR1 and CDR2 (germline): MNHEY, SMNVEV (reference sequence).

The rearrangement joins TRBV7-2 to TRBJ1-4; D perhaps matches TRBD1 (5 bases). Trimming took 5 bases from V and 0 from J, leaving 16 bases between them. The germline V gene has CDR1 SGHTA and CDR2 FQGNSA. This CDR3 contains 17 residues. In nucleotides, the CDR3 is TGTGCCAGCAGCCAATCCTCAGGGTTAGCAACTAATGAAAAACTGTTTTTT. Translated: CASSQSSGLATNEKLFF.

V is TRBV19 and J is TRBJ1-1; 8 positions agree with TRBD1. From germline, CDR1 is LNHDA and CDR2 SQIVND (reference sequence). This CDR3 comprises 15 residues. With 5 bases clipped from V and 4 bases from J, the junction kept 9 bases outside the gene matches. Here the CDR3 DNA reads TGTGCCAGTAGTGAATCGACAGGGGTCGGCACTGAAGCTTTCTTT. It translates to CASSESTGVGTEAFF.

This rearrangement joins TRBV15 to TRBJ2-1, with D possibly TRBD1 on 5 matching bases. CDR3 length equals 20 residues. Trimming stripped 3 bases from V and 0 bases from J, with 24 bases between. Germline V lookup: CDR1 LNHNV, CDR2 YYDKDF (reference sequence). The CDR3 DNA follows: TGTGCCACCAGCAGCAGAAAGAGGAAACCCAGGGTGGCCTCCTACAATGAGCAGTTCTTC. Translation gives CATSSRKRKPRVASYNEQFF.

The chain has TRBV6-6 and TRBJ2-1; 7 positions match TRBD2. Germline assignment: CDR1 MNHNY and CDR2 SVGAGI (reference sequence). Trimming removed 2 bases from V and 8 bases from J; junction bases left unmatched: 12. The CDR3 contains 16 residues. This chain's CDR3 is CASSYPSGEGFDEQFF. CDR3 nucleotide sequence: TGTGCCAGCAGTTACCCGAGCGGGGAAGGGTTTGATGAGCAGTTCTTC.